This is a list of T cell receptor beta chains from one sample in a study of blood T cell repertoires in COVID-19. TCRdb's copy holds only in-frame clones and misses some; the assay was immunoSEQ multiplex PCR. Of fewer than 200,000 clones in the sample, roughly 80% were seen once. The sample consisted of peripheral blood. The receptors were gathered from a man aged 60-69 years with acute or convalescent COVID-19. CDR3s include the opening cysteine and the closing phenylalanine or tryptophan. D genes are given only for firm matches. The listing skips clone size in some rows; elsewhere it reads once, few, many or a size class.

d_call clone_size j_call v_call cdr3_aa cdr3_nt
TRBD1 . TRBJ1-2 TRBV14 CASSYGTASSLTYGYTF TGTGCCAGCAGCTACGGGACAGCCTCAAGCCTGACCTATGGCTACACCTTC
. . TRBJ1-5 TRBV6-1 CASSEAHGGLNQPQHF TGTGCCAGCAGTGAAGCGCACGGCGGCTTGAATCAGCCCCAGCATTTT
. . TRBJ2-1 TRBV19 CASESRGLNEQFF TGTGCCAGTGAGAGCCGGGGGTTGAATGAGCAGTTCTTC
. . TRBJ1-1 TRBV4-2 CASSQEGDLNTEAFF TGTGCCAGCAGCCAAGAGGGGGACTTGAACACTGAAGCTTTCTTT
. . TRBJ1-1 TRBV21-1 CASSKLWRAGNTEAFF TGTGCCAGCAGCAAATTGTGGAGGGCGGGGAACACTGAAGCTTTCTTT
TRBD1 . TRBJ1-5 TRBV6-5 CASSYSDRGIGPQHF TGTGCCAGCAGTTATTCGGACAGGGGGATTGGGCCCCAGCATTTT
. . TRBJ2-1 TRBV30 CAWSRSRGSISYNEQFF TGTGCCTGGAGTAGGAGTCGGGGGAGTATCTCCTACAATGAGCAGTTCTTC
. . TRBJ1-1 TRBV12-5 CASGSDKNTEAFF TGTGCTAGTGGCTCCGACAAGAACACTGAAGCTTTCTTT
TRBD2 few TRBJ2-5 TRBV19 CASRSTSGRSKVNPETQYF TGTGCCAGTAGATCGACTAGCGGGAGGTCAAAGGTAAACCCAGAGACCCAGTACTTC
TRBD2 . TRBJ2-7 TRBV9 CASSNALREGRLDEQYF TGTGCCAGCAGCAACGCGTTGCGGGAGGGGCGTCTCGACGAGCAGTACTTC
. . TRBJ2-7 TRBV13 CASSLSGVYEQYF TGTGCCAGCAGCTTATCGGGAGTCTACGAGCAGTACTTC
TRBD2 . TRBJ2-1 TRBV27 CASGGLAGLNEQFF TGTGCCAGCGGGGGACTAGCGGGGCTCAATGAGCAGTTCTTC
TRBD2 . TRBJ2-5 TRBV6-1 CASKGLARETQYF TGTGCCAGCAAGGGACTAGCCAGGGAGACCCAGTACTTC
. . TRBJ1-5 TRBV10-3 CAITDSLNQPQHF TGTGCCATCACGGACAGCCTCAATCAGCCCCAGCATTTT
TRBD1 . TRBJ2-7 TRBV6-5 CASSYSSGQAYEQYF TGTGCCAGCAGTTACTCGTCGGGACAGGCTTACGAGCAGTACTTC
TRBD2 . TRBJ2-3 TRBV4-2 CASSQGSLAGGRSDTQYF TGTGCCAGCAGCCAAGGGTCTCTAGCGGGAGGTCGCTCAGATACGCAGTATTTT
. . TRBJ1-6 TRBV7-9 CASSFGMYNSPLHF TGTGCCAGCAGCTTCGGGATGTATAATTCACCCCTCCACTTT
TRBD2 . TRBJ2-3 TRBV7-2 CASSHSGGAADTQYF TGTGCCAGCAGCCATAGCGGGGGGGCCGCAGATACGCAGTATTTT
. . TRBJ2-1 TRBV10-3 CAISESARSHASYNEQFF TGTGCCATCAGTGAGTCGGCCCGTTCCCACGCCTCCTACAATGAGCAGTTCTTC
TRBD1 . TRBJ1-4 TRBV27 CASRLGTGVANEKLFF TGTGCCAGCAGATTGGGGACAGGGGTGGCTAATGAAAAACTGTTTTTT
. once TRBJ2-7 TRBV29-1 CSVGGGPYEQYF TGCAGCGTTGGAGGGGGTCCCTACGAGCAGTACTTC
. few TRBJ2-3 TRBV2 CASKAPGGPDTQYF TGTGCCAGTAAAGCACCCGGGGGGCCAGATACGCAGTATTTT
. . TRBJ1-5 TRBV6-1 CASSDGTRAQPQHF TGTGCCAGCAGTGACGGAACCAGGGCGCAGCCCCAGCATTTT
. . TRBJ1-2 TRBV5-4 CASSWRGFYGYTF TGTGCCAGCAGCTGGAGGGGCTTCTATGGCTACACCTTC
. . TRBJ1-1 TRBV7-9 CASSLGQANTEAFF TGTGCCAGCAGCTTAGGACAGGCGAACACTGAAGCTTTCTTT
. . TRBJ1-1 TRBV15 CATSRDRAGVPMFF TGTGCCACCAGCAGAGATCGGGCAGGGGTCCCGATGTTCTTT
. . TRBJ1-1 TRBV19 CASSAGGTEAFF TGTGCCAGTAGTGCAGGAGGAACTGAAGCTTTCTTT
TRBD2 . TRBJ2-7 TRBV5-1 CASSLTSGNYEQYF TGCGCCAGCAGCTTAACTAGCGGGAACTACGAGCAGTACTTC
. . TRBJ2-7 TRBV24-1 CASKSEGYEQYF TGTGCCAGCAAGTCGGAGGGGTACGAGCAGTACTTC
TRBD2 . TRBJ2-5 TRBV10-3 CAISESTRGGETQYF TGTGCCATCAGTGAGTCGACACGGGGGGGGGAGACCCAGTACTTC
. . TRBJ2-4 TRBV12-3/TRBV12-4 CASSLGGIEIQYF TGTGCCAGCAGTTTGGGCGGGATAGAGATTCAGTACTTC
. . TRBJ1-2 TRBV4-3 CASSTSTGNYYGYTF TGCGCCAGCAGCACCTCAACGGGAAATTATTATGGCTACACCTTC
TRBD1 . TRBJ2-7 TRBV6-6 CASSSRQGPSYEQYF TGTGCCAGCAGTTCACGACAGGGCCCCTCCTACGAGCAGTACTTC
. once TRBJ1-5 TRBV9 CAHINQPQHF TGTGCCCACATTAATCAGCCCCAGCATTTT
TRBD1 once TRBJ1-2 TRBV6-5 CASRKTGGRGVSYTF TGTGCCAGCAGGAAAACAGGGGGGAGGGGAGTCAGCTACACCTTC
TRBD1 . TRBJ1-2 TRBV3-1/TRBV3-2 CASGGTGSYTF TGTGCTAGCGGGGGGACAGGCAGCTACACCTTC
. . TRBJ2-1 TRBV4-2 CASSQEGPHEQFF TGTGCCAGCAGCCAAGAGGGCCCCCATGAGCAGTTCTTC
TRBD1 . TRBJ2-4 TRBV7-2 CASSLVTGQENIQYF TGTGCCAGCAGCTTAGTAACGGGACAGGAAAACATTCAGTACTTC
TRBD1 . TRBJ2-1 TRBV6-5 CASTEDRAYYNEQFF TGTGCCAGCACCGAGGACAGGGCATACTACAATGAGCAGTTCTTC
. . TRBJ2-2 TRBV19 CASSSQGPSELFF TGTGCCAGTAGTAGTCAGGGTCCGTCGGAGCTGTTTTTT
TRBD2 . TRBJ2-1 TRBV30 CAWSPTSGRAHEQFF TGTGCCTGGAGTCCGACTAGCGGGAGGGCCCATGAGCAGTTCTTC
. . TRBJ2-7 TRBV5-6 CASSLRAGAREQYF TGTGCCAGCAGCTTGAGGGCAGGGGCGCGCGAGCAGTACTTC
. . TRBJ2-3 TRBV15 CATRVEPSTDTQYF TGTGCCACGCGAGTAGAGCCTAGCACAGATACGCAGTATTTT
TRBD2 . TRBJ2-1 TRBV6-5 CASSPTSGGWNEQFF TGTGCCAGCAGCCCCACTAGCGGGGGTTGGAATGAGCAGTTCTTC
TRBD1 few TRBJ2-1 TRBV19 CASGWDRGGSYNEQFF TGTGCCAGTGGTTGGGACAGGGGGGGATCCTACAATGAGCAGTTCTTC
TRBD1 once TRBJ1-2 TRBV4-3 CASSQDWQGAEGYTF TGCGCCAGCAGCCAAGATTGGCAGGGGGCAGAAGGCTACACCTTC
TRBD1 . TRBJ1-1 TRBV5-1 CASSSQGAPTEAFF TGCGCCAGCAGCTCACAGGGGGCGCCCACTGAAGCTTTCTTT
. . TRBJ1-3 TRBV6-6 CASSPGHGRSGNTIYF TGTGCCAGCAGTCCGGGACATGGCCGCTCTGGAAACACCATATATTTT
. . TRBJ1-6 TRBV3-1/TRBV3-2 CASSQGATPLHF TGTGCCAGCAGCCAGGGGGCGACACCCCTCCACTTT
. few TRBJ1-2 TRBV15 CATSRTDRSYGYTF TGTGCCACCAGCAGAACTGACAGGTCCTATGGCTACACCTTC
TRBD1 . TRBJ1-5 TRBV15 CATGIRQGGNQPQHF TGTGCCACCGGCATAAGACAGGGAGGCAATCAGCCCCAGCATTTT
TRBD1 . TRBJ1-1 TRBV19 CASSRQGGNTEAFF TGTGCCAGTAGTAGACAGGGGGGGAACACTGAAGCTTTCTTT
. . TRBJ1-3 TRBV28 CASSLRGAKGNTIYF TGTGCCAGCAGTTTACGGGGGGCGAAGGGAAACACCATATATTTT